This T cell receptor (beta chain) was recorded in a study of cytomegalovirus exposure and HLA in healthy donors. V shed 1 base, J shed 9 bases, and the junction held 10 bases outside the gene matches. Germline-derived CDR1 and CDR2 are GTSNPN and SVGIG (reference sequence). CDR3 length equals 15 residues. The PCR used 60 Vbeta and 13 Jbeta primers. Original analysis: There were tens of millions of unique TCR beta chains by a later count, and approximately 12 million of them were shared. The protocol was immunoSEQ multiplex PCR, while the TCRdb copy is restricted to in-frame clones and leaves out a portion. The DNA gave D and trimming, while V, J and clone size come from that table. The sample yields 200,000 to 250,000 clones, about 80% seen once.

The clonotype comes from a woman between 40 and 55 years old in good health and CMV-seronegative. Specimen: PBMCs. The V gene is TRBV30, the J gene TRBJ2-1; 9 bases are shared with TRBD2. CDR3 DNA: TGTGCCTGGAGTGGCGGGGGGGCCGGAGGTGCTGAGCAGTTCTTC. This codes for CAWSGGGAGGAEQFF.